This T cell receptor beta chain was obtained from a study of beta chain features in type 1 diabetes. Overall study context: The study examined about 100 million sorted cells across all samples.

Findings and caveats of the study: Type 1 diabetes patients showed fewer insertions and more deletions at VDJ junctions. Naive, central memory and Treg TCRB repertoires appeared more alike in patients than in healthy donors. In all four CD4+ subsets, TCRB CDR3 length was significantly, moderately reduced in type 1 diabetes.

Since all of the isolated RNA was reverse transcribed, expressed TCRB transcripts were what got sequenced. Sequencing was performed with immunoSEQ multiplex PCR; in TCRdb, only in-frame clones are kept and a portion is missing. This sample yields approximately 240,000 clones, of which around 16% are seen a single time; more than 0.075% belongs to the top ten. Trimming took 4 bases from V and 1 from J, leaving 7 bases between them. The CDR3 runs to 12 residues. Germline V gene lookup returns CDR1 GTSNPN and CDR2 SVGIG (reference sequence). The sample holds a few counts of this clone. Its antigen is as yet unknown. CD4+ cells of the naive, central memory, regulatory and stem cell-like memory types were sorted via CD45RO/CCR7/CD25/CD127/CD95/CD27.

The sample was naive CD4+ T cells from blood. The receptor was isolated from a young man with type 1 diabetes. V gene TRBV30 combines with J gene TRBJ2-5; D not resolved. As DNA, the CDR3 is TGTGCCTGGAATCTTGGCCAAGAGACCCAGTACTTC. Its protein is CAWNLGQETQYF.